This T cell receptor (beta chain) was sequenced in a study of CD8 T cells in ankylosing spondylitis. This clonotype has a count of ten or more. The antigen is undetermined. Germline V gene data show CDR1 as SGHTA and CDR2 as FQGNSA. This CDR3 has 12 residues. Between the trimmed V and J ends, which lost 5 bases and 4 bases, there was a span of 8 bases. General observations from the study: With a CD8+ phenotype, disease-linked clones were relatively rare in peripheral blood. Matched ankylosing spondylitis synovial fluid reportedly contained a significantly enriched population of disease-linked clones.

It was by quantitative 5'-RACE with molecular barcodes that TCR beta libraries were made. TCRdb redid the calling of the 5' RACE reads with MiXCR, one entry per CDR3 protein. Of 200,000 to 300,000 distinct CDR3 sequences listed, roughly a tenth were seen once; the top ten hold about 2.5%. This TCR was sampled from a male donor with ankylosing spondylitis or in good health (not recorded which). Material: blood, either unsorted or a sorted T cell fraction (not recorded which). The chain carries TRBV7-2 and TRBJ2-5; no reliable D call. DNA for the CDR3: TGTGCCAGCAGCCCCGGCCGAGAGACCCAGTACTTC. Translation gives CASSPGRETQYF.